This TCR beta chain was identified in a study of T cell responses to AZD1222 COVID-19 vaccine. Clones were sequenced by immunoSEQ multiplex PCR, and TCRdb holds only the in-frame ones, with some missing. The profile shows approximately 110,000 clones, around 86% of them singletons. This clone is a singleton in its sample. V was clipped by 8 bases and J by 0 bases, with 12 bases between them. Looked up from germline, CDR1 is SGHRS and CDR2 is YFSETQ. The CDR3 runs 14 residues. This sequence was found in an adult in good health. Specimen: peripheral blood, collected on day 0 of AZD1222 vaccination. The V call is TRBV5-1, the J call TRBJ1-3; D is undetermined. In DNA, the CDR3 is TGCGCCAGTCACGGGCAGGACTCTGGAAACACCATATATTTT. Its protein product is CASHGQDSGNTIYF.